This entry is about one TCR beta chain. This clonotype was counted only a few times. Its recognized antigen is unknown. No much larger clonotype is one base removed from it; base qualities were not supplied. Stable Graves' hyperthyroidism was defined as no progression to ophthalmopathy during 18 months of follow-up. Hyperthyroidism patients were newly diagnosed, had a disease duration of under 2 months, and were aged 18 to 65 years. Patients with uncontrolled infections, other autoimmune diseases, pregnancy or lactation were excluded. Diagnoses were based on clinical symptoms, serum thyroxine and TRAb, thyroid ultrasound and orbital computed tomography. Ficoll-Paque density gradient centrifugation was used to isolate PBMCs from 8.5 to 10 ml of fresh peripheral blood. Trizol reagent was used to extract total RNA, and RNA quality was then checked on an Agilent 2100 Bioanalyzer. The sample comes from a study of T cells in Graves' hyperthyroidism and ophthalmopathy (dated by TCRdb to the late 2010s). About the full investigation: Peripheral blood was collected at initial diagnosis, before any treatment. To identify distinguishing TCR V-J signatures, a discovery cohort of some 100 patients was used, comprising some 45 with Graves' ophthalmopathy and 57 with stable Graves' hyperthyroidism. An independent validation cohort of under 20 hyperthyroidism patients and approximately 17 patients who later progressed to ophthalmopathy tested prospective prediction of ophthalmopathy. The approximately 90 discovery patients were divided at random into training and test sets in a 7:3 ratio. The study also compared thyroid tissue and blood T-cell repertoires from about six Graves' hyperthyroidism patients. Following sampling, methimazole starting at 30 mg daily was given to hyperthyroidism patients, and high-dose intravenous methylprednisolone was given to ophthalmopathy patients. The paper describes TCR Vbeta CDR3 sequencing of 135 peripheral blood samples, made up of 43 ophthalmopathy patients, 70 to 75 hyperthyroidism patients and some 17 progressor patients. The study at large found these results: Most expanded thyroid clonotypes (frequency above 0.001) were also found in blood, which suggests that blood repertoires may mirror thyroid immune responses. In cross-validation, a model built on a 13 V-J signature told ophthalmopathy apart from stable hyperthyroidism with less than 90% sensitivity and 81% to 82% specificity, and in testing the same model reached 80%/75%. In validation, progression to ophthalmopathy was predicted by the model with 70% to 71% sensitivity and 72.22% specificity, a median of around 5.9 months before onset. No statistical method was used to set the sample size in advance, and investigators knew the group allocation.

V trim: 6 bases; J trim: 3 bases; unmatched bases: 6. The CDR3 contains 15 residues, cysteine and phenylalanine counted. The DNA shown is the 45-base CDR3, in frame from base 1. The TCR beta CDR3 regions were amplified from the RNA transcripts. For the first round of RT-PCR on the TCR CDR3, the HTBI primer set was used together with the Qiagen OneStep RT-PCR kit. Libraries were constructed in a second round of multiplex PCR, after which size selection and purification were carried out. The libraries were sequenced on an Illumina HiSeq2000 using paired-end 100 bp reads. On the study's bioinformatics: SOAPnuke was used to process the raw data, throwing out any read that contained adapters or uncalled bases, had a mean Phred below 15, or lacked an exact constant-primer or identifier match. High-quality paired reads were merged with COPE v1.2.5, and unique nucleotide sequences were defined as clonotypes. Clonotypes were aligned to IMGT TRBV, TRBD and TRBJ reference segments using MiTCR v1.1. The analysis was restricted to V-J combinations with a frequency above 0.0001, which together covered 99.2% of the repertoires. The TCS score was defined as F50 (clonal expansion) divided by E x V (chaos), with BLOSUM62-based TCRdist calculated between CDR3 peptides within each V-J. Welch's t-statistics and random forest reduced around 520 V-J features to some 14, which were used in a naive Bayes classifier (R e1071). In TCRdb, the public reads were trimmed at Q25 with fastp and aligned with MiXCR, with productive beta chains retained. Rows with a matching CDR3 protein are joined into one entry that keeps the most common DNA and genes. These V and J calls rely on TCRdb rather than the paper's analysis. Recorded for this sample are under 400,000 distinct CDR3 sequences; roughly an eighth of them occurred a single time. The ten largest clones take up roughly 8.3% of the sample.

This clonotype was obtained from a woman aged 18-29 years with Graves' hyperthyroidism. The material sequenced was blood. The rearranged segments are TRBV12-3 or TRBV12-4 and TRBJ1-5, with TRBD1 matching 9 junction bases. The CDR3 protein: CASSLGDRVNQPQHF. The DNA sequence is TGTGCCAGCAGCCTGGGGGACAGGGTCAATCAGCCCCAGCATTTT.